This TCR beta chain originates from a study of CD8 T cells in Susac syndrome. Germline V gene sequence: CDR1 LNHNV, CDR2 YYDKDF (reference sequence). V gave up 5 bases and J gave up 8 bases, with 13 bases separating them. The CDR3 has 13 amino acids. The RNA input was roughly 0.45 to 1 ug, and it was reverse transcribed with random hexamers. By means of immunoSEQ multiplex PCR, TCR beta CDR3 spanning 54 Vbeta and 13 Jbeta underwent amplification. Each CDR3 protein gets one entry after TCRdb re-called the immunoSEQ multiplex PCR reads with MiXCR. The table has about 290,000 distinct CDR3 sequences, approximately 85% seen once. This clonotype has only one observation. From blood CD8+ and CD4+ T cells, TCR beta sequences were generated. Through negative isolation, CD4+ and CD8+ T cells were obtained, while TEMRA cells were enriched using FACS.

The genes are TRBV15 and TRBJ2-4; D is perhaps TRBD2 (5 bases). The clonotype was recovered from a human donor with multiple sclerosis. Sequenced sample: CD8+ T cells from PBMCs. In DNA, the CDR3 is TGTGCCACCAGCGCCAGAAACGGGGACATTCAGTACTTC. This encodes CATSARNGDIQYF.